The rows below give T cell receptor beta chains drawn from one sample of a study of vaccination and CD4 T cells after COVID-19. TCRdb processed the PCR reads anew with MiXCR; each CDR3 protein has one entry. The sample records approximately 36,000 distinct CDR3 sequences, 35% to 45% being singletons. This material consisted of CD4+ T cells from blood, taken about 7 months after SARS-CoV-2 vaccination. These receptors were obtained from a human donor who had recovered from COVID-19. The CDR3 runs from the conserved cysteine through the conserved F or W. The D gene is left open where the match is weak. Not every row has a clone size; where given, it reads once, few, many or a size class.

TGCAGTGCTAGAGCCCGGCGGGGTGCGGGAGCCTTCTACAATGAGCAGTTCTTC	CSARARRGAGAFYNEQFF	TRBD2	TRBV20-1	TRBJ2-1	-
TGTGCCAGCAGTTTACGATCGCGATTTGACATTTATGGCTACACCTTC	CASSLRSRFDIYGYTF	-	TRBV27	TRBJ1-2	few
TGTGCCAGCAGCTTAGCCGCGGGGCATTCAGCGGAGACCCAGTACTTC	CASSLAAGHSAETQYF	-	TRBV7-9	TRBJ2-5	few
TGCGCCAGCAGTTGGGACAGGGGTGAAGAAGCTTTCTTT	CASSWDRGEEAFF	TRBD1	TRBV10-1	TRBJ1-1	-
TGTGCCACCAGCGGCAGGGAAAGCAATCAGCCCCAGCATTTT	CATSGRESNQPQHF	-	TRBV15	TRBJ1-5	many
TGTGCCAGTAGTGGGCGGACGGGCGTCGGCCTCCACTTT	CASSGRTGVGLHF	-	TRBV19	TRBJ1-6	few
TGCGCCACGACGGACGGAAAGAACACTGAAGCTTTCTTT	CATTDGKNTEAFF	-	TRBV5-1	TRBJ1-1	-
TGTGCCAGCAGTGTATCAGGAACTGAAGCTTTCTTT	CASSVSGTEAFF	-	TRBV6-4	TRBJ1-1	-
TGTGCCAGTACCTTAGACAGGAACACCGGGGAGCTGTTTTTT	CASTLDRNTGELFF	-	TRBV19	TRBJ2-2	few
TGTGCCAGCAGTTACTCGTCCGGGTTTGCGGGAGGGGGTGAGCAGTTCTTC	CASSYSSGFAGGGEQFF	TRBD2	TRBV6-5	TRBJ2-1	-
TGTGCCAGTAGTATGTACGGCTACAATGAGCAGTTCTTC	CASSMYGYNEQFF	-	TRBV19	TRBJ2-1	-
TGTGCCAGCAGCTTATCCGACGGGGCGGGAGTTCCCTACGAGCAGTACTTC	CASSLSDGAGVPYEQYF	TRBD2	TRBV7-2	TRBJ2-7	few
TGCGCCAGCAGCCAAGATCGAAGGCAGCACTATGGCTACACCTTC	CASSQDRRQHYGYTF	-	TRBV4-3	TRBJ1-2	few
TGTGCCAGCAGTTTATGGACAGGGGATTACGAGCAGTACTTC	CASSLWTGDYEQYF	TRBD1	TRBV27	TRBJ2-7	-
TGTGCCAGCAGCCTATACAGGGCCGGTCAGCCCCAGCATTTT	CASSLYRAGQPQHF	-	TRBV28	TRBJ1-5	few
TGTGCCAGCAGCGAACAGCCCAGGGGATCCAATGAAGCTTTCTTT	CASSEQPRGSNEAFF	-	TRBV2	TRBJ1-1	-
TGCGCCAGCAGCCAAGAGGCAGGGTACTCACCCCTCCACTTT	CASSQEAGYSPLHF	-	TRBV4-1	TRBJ1-6	-
TGTGCCAGCATCCCCGCCGGAGTTGAATTGGCCCAGCATTTT	CASIPAGVELAQHF	-	TRBV28	TRBJ1-5	-
TGTGCCACCAGCAGGGAAGGGAGTGGTGGGGGCGAAACAGATACGCAGTATTTT	CATSREGSGGGETDTQYF	-	TRBV15	TRBJ2-3	-
TGTGCCAGCAGCTTGGGGGGGTCAGATACGCAGTATTTT	CASSLGGSDTQYF	TRBD2	TRBV7-9	TRBJ2-3	-
TGTGCCAGCAGTCCCGGGATCAATCAGCCCCAGCATTTT	CASSPGINQPQHF	-	TRBV6-1	TRBJ1-5	-
TGTGCCAGCAGTTTGGTAACAGGTCGCTACACCTTC	CASSLVTGRYTF	-	TRBV28	TRBJ1-2	-
TGTGCCAGCAACCGACGAAGCAGGGGGCGCGGGGACACTGAAGCTTTCTTT	CASNRRSRGRGDTEAFF	TRBD1	TRBV6-2/TRBV6-3	TRBJ1-1	-
TGTGCCAGCAGTTTGGCCCGGGGTCCCCAAGAGACCCAGTACTTC	CASSLARGPQETQYF	-	TRBV28	TRBJ2-5	-
TGTGCCAGCTCACCCTCCTGGACAGGACAAGAGACCCAGTACTTC	CASSPSWTGQETQYF	TRBD1	TRBV18	TRBJ2-5	-
TGTGCCAGCAGCCCTAGCGGGAGGGATACCGGGGAGCTGTTTTTT	CASSPSGRDTGELFF	TRBD2	TRBV27	TRBJ2-2	-
TGTGCCAGCAGTGAAAGGCTCAGCACAGATACGCAGTATTTT	CASSERLSTDTQYF	-	TRBV2	TRBJ2-3	-
TGCAGTGCTAGAGTACAGGGGGCAAGGGCTGAAGCTTTCTTT	CSARVQGARAEAFF	TRBD1	TRBV20-1	TRBJ1-1	-
TGTGCCAGCAGCCAAGCTGGGACAGGTCTCTACGAGCAGTACTTC	CASSQAGTGLYEQYF	TRBD1	TRBV4-2	TRBJ2-7	-
TGTGCCAGCAGCCCCCTGACGTCTAACTATGGCTACACCTTC	CASSPLTSNYGYTF	-	TRBV7-9	TRBJ1-2	few
TGCAGTGCGGGCCGAGGCGGGGGAAACAATGAGCAGTTCTTC	CSAGRGGGNNEQFF	TRBD2	TRBV20-1	TRBJ2-1	few
TGTGCCAGTAGTATTGGGAACAGGGGTCCTTTCTTT	CASSIGNRGPFF	TRBD1	TRBV19	TRBJ1-1	few
TGTGCCAGTAGTATAACGGGAGTTGAGACCCAGTACTTC	CASSITGVETQYF	-	TRBV19	TRBJ2-5	-
TGTGCCAGCAGTGGGAGAGGGTCCTACGAGCAGTACTTC	CASSGRGSYEQYF	-	TRBV28	TRBJ2-7	-
TGTGCCAGCAGTGACAGTTATAGCAATCAGCCCCAGCATTTT	CASSDSYSNQPQHF	-	TRBV2	TRBJ1-5	-
TGTGCCAGCAGTTACTCTCCTAGCACGAAAAACATTCAGTACTTC	CASSYSPSTKNIQYF	-	TRBV6-5	TRBJ2-4	-
TGTGCCAGCAGTACAGGGGGCGGGAGACAGCCCCAGCATTTT	CASSTGGGRQPQHF	TRBD1	TRBV2	TRBJ1-5	-
TGTGCCAGCAGTGGGGGTAGCGGAGACGAGCAGTACTTC	CASSGGSGDEQYF	-	TRBV2	TRBJ2-7	-
TGTGCCAGCAGTCCCCAACTAGCGGGAGTTGGAGATACGCAGTATTTT	CASSPQLAGVGDTQYF	TRBD2	TRBV28	TRBJ2-3	-
TGTGCCAGCAGCCCACTATTACGGGAGACCCAGTACTTC	CASSPLLRETQYF	-	TRBV7-8	TRBJ2-5	few
TGTGCCAGTAGTATTATCGCAGGGGGTCAGCCCCAGCATTTT	CASSIIAGGQPQHF	TRBD1	TRBV19	TRBJ1-5	-
TGCAGTGGTGCGGGAGACACAGATACGCAGTATTTT	CSGAGDTDTQYF	TRBD2	TRBV20-1	TRBJ2-3	few
TGTGCCAGCACTCCCGGGACAGGGGGCTTCGAAGCTTTCTTT	CASTPGTGGFEAFF	TRBD1	TRBV5-4	TRBJ1-1	few
TGTGCCAGCAGCTTAGCGCTGGGACTACCTGCCTACGAGCAGTACTTC	CASSLALGLPAYEQYF	TRBD2	TRBV7-9	TRBJ2-7	few
TGTGCCAGCAGCCAAGTGAGGACAGGGAATACGCAGTATTTT	CASSQVRTGNTQYF	TRBD1	TRBV14	TRBJ2-3	-
TGTGCCAGCAGTCCGGGACAGGGACACACCGGGGAGCTGTTTTTT	CASSPGQGHTGELFF	TRBD1	TRBV27	TRBJ2-2	-
TGCAGTGCTAGAGTCAGGTCGAACACCGGGGAGCTGTTTTTT	CSARVRSNTGELFF	-	TRBV20-1	TRBJ2-2	-
TGTGCCGCGGGGGGCTGGCGCAATCAGCCCCAGCATTTT	CAAGGWRNQPQHF	-	TRBV19	TRBJ1-5	-
TGTGCCAGCAGTTTAAAATGGGCCGCCCAATCGGAGCAGTTCTTC	CASSLKWAAQSEQFF	-	TRBV27	TRBJ2-1	few
TGCAGTGCTAGTAACCCCGGGACAGCGCAAGAGACCCAGTACTTC	CSASNPGTAQETQYF	TRBD1	TRBV20-1	TRBJ2-5	-
TGTGCCAGTAGTTGGAGGGTATACTCCTACAATGAGCAGTTCTTC	CASSWRVYSYNEQFF	-	TRBV19	TRBJ2-1	-
TGCAGTGCCCCAACTAGCGGGACCTACAATGAGCAGTTCTTC	CSAPTSGTYNEQFF	TRBD2	TRBV20-1	TRBJ2-1	-
TGTGCCAGCAGTTTTGGTCTAGCGGGGGAACCCGACGAGGAAGATACGCAGTATTTT	CASSFGLAGEPDEEDTQYF	TRBD2	TRBV28	TRBJ2-3	-
TGCAGTGTTACGACGCTGGGGGGGTCCTACGAGCAGTACTTC	CSVTTLGGSYEQYF	TRBD2	TRBV20-1	TRBJ2-7	few
TGTGCCAGCAGTGCCCAGCGGGAGACGTTCTTC	CASSAQRETFF	TRBD2	TRBV6-1	TRBJ2-1	few
TGCAGTGCCCTAGGCGGGAGGGCGGTTGGGGCCTACGAGCAGTACTTC	CSALGGRAVGAYEQYF	TRBD2	TRBV20-1	TRBJ2-7	-
TGTGCCAGTGTTGGTGGGACTGTCAATGAGCAGTTCTTC	CASVGGTVNEQFF	-	TRBV28	TRBJ2-1	-